Listed below are T cell receptor beta chains from one sample, sequenced in a study of T cell repertoires in cytomegalovirus infection. Via MiXCR, TCRdb re-called the reads, giving one row per CDR3 protein. The table has about 830,000 distinct CDR3 sequences, about 31% seen once. The antigens for these receptors are not known. The input for sequencing was cultured CD8+ T cells from PBMCs, taken from culture after CMV antigen stimulation. The source is a human donor in good health (CMV status not recorded). Some clones in this sample may be carry-over from other donors' samples. Each CDR3 is given with its conserved first and last residue. Each record gives: V gene, clone size, D gene, J gene, CDR3 DNA, CDR3 protein. The D gene is left open where the match is weak. Clone sizes are given selectively: once, few, many, or a class where the clone is expanded.

>TRBV12-3/TRBV12-4|few|TRBD2|TRBJ2-5
TGTGCCAGCAGCCGCCCTTGGGGGGGGGGATGGGAGACCCAGTACTTC
CASSRPWGGGWETQYF
>TRBV7-9|NA|TRBD1|TRBJ2-3
TGTGCCAGCAGCCCACACCGGACAGGGGAGGGGACAGATACGCAGTATTTT
CASSPHRTGEGTDTQYF
>TRBV12-3/TRBV12-4|NA|NA|TRBJ2-2
TGTGCCAGCTACTTCGGGGAGCTGTTTTTT
CASYFGELFF
>TRBV27|few|NA|TRBJ1-1
TGTGCCAGCAGTTTATCGAGTTACAGGGTTGGGGACACTGAAGCTTTCTTT
CASSLSSYRVGDTEAFF
>TRBV25-1|few|TRBD2|TRBJ2-7
TGTGCCAGCAGTGCACAGGGACTAGCGGTATCCTACGAGCAGTACTTC
CASSAQGLAVSYEQYF
>TRBV6-6|once|TRBD2|TRBJ2-1
TGTGCCAGCAACGTAGCGGGGGCCGACAATGAGCAGTTCTTC
CASNVAGADNEQFF
>TRBV28|many|TRBD1|TRBJ1-5
TGTGCCAGCAGCCTGACAGGGTTCAATCAGCCCCAGCATTTT
CASSLTGFNQPQHF
>TRBV5-1|few|NA|TRBJ1-3
TGCGCCAGCAGCCCCTCAGGGACTGGAAACACCATATATTTT
CASSPSGTGNTIYF
>TRBV7-8|once|TRBD1|TRBJ2-2
TGTGCCAGCAGCTTCCGGGACAGGGGAAATTCCGGGGAGCTGTTTTTT
CASSFRDRGNSGELFF
>TRBV20-1|NA|NA|TRBJ1-2
TGCAGTGCCCCCAGATTCGGGACCGCGAAAAAAGGCTACACCTTC
CSAPRFGTAKKGYTF
>TRBV19|NA|NA|TRBJ2-7
TGTGCCAGTAGCCCACCAGGGTACGGCTACGAGCAGTACTTC
CASSPPGYGYEQYF
>TRBV19|NA|NA|TRBJ1-5
TGTGCCAGTAGTACACAGGTGCCCAATCAGCCCCAGCATTTT
CASSTQVPNQPQHF
>TRBV27|NA|TRBD2|TRBJ2-1
TGTGCCATTGCTCTAGCGGGCACCTACAATGAGCAGTTCTTC
CAIALAGTYNEQFF
>TRBV6-5|NA|TRBD1|TRBJ1-6
TGTGCCAGCTTGCTACGACAGGGGACGGTGAATTCACCCCTCCACTTT
CASLLRQGTVNSPLHF
>TRBV7-2|few|NA|TRBJ1-1
TGTGCCAGCAGCTTCCCCGGACTGGTGCAGGCGAACACTGAAGCTTTCTTT
CASSFPGLVQANTEAFF
>TRBV10-3|NA|NA|TRBJ2-1
TGTGCCATCAGTGATGACATCCTATACAATGAGCAGTTCTTC
CAISDDILYNEQFF
>TRBV7-6|many|TRBD1|TRBJ1-1
TGTGCCAGCAGCCAGACAGGGGGAGCTGAAGCTTTCTTT
CASSQTGGAEAFF
>TRBV27|NA|TRBD1|TRBJ1-2
TGTGCCAGCAGTTTCCGGACAGGATTTTATGGCTACACCTTC
CASSFRTGFYGYTF
>TRBV10-3|NA|TRBD2|TRBJ2-3
TGTGCCATCAGTGAGTCGTGGACTAGCGGGGGGGAGCCCACAGATACGCAGTATTTT
CAISESWTSGGEPTDTQYF
>TRBV14|few|TRBD2|TRBJ2-1
TGTGCCAGCAGCCCAAGAGCGGGGGGCCCGGGCAATGAGCAGTTCTTC
CASSPRAGGPGNEQFF
>TRBV15|few|TRBD1|TRBJ2-5
TGTGCCACCAGCTCTCCAGGGGGCGAAGAGACCCAGTACTTC
CATSSPGGEETQYF
>TRBV7-9|NA|NA|TRBJ1-1
TGTGCCAGCAGCTTACAACCTTTGAACACTGAAGCTTTCTTT
CASSLQPLNTEAFF
>TRBV4-1|NA|TRBD2|TRBJ2-1
TGCGCCAGCAGCCAAGATCGGGCTAGCGGGGGGACAGGGAATGAGCAGTTCTTC
CASSQDRASGGTGNEQFF
>TRBV27|many|TRBD1|TRBJ2-7
TGTGCCAGCAGCAGAGGACAGGGCTACGAGCAGTACTTC
CASSRGQGYEQYF
>TRBV27|few|NA|TRBJ1-2
TGTGCCAGCAGTTTAGTAGTCGGAAACTCTAACTATGGCTACACCTTC
CASSLVVGNSNYGYTF
>TRBV6-4|NA|NA|TRBJ1-2
TGTGCCAGCAGTGACGTAGGGAGCTATGGCTACACCTTC
CASSDVGSYGYTF
>TRBV6-5|few|NA|TRBJ1-1
TGTGCCAGCAGTCCCAGGGTGAGGGACACTGAAGCTTTCTTT
CASSPRVRDTEAFF
>TRBV27|few|TRBD2|TRBJ2-1
TGTGCCAGCACCGGGACTAGCGAGGGCAATGAGCAGTTCTTC
CASTGTSEGNEQFF